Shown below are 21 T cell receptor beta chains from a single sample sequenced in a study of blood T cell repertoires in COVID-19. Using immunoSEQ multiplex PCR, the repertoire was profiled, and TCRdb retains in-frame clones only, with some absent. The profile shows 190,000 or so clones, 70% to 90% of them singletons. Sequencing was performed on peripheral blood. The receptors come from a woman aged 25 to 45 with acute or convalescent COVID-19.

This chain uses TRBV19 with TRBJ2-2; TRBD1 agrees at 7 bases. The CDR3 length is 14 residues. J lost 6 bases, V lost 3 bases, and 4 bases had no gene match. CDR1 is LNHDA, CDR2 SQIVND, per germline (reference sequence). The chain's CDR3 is CASSMTGSPGELFF. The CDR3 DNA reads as TGTGCCAGTAGTATGACAGGGTCCCCCGGGGAGCTGTTTTTT.

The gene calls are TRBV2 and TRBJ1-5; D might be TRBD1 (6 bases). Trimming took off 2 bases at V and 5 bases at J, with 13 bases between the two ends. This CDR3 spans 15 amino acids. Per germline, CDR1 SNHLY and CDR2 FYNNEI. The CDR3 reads CASSENRANYQPQHF. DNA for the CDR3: TGTGCCAGCAGTGAAAACAGGGCCAACTATCAGCCCCAGCATTTT. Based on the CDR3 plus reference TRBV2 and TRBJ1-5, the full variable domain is EPEVTQTPSHQVTQMGQEVILRCVPISNHLYFYWYRQILGQKVEFLVSFYNNEISEKSEIFDDQFSVERPDGSNFTLKIRSTKLEDSAMYFCASSENRANYQPQHFGDGTRLSIL.

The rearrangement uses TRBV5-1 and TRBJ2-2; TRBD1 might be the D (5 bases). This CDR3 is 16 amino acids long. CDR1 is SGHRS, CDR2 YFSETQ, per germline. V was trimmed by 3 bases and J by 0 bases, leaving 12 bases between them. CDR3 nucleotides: TGCGCCAGCAGCTCTAAAGGACAAGCGAACACCGGGGAGCTGTTTTTT. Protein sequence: CASSSKGQANTGELFF.

CDR3 residues: CASSSQGEQPQHF. CDR3 coding DNA: TGTGCCAGCAGCTCGCAGGGGGAGCAGCCCCAGCATTTT. This sequence joins TRBV7-8 and TRBJ1-5, with 7 bases aligning to TRBD1. Germline CDR1 SGHVS, CDR2 FQNEAQ. The trim removed 4 bases at V and 7 bases at J, leaving 4 bases unmatched. The CDR3 totals 13 residues.

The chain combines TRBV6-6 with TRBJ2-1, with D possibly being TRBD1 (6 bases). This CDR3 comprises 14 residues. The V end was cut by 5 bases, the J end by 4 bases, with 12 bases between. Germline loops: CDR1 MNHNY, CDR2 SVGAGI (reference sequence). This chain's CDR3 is CASSRDNSYNEQFF. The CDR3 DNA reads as TGTGCCAGCAGTAGGGACAATAGTTACAATGAGCAGTTCTTC.

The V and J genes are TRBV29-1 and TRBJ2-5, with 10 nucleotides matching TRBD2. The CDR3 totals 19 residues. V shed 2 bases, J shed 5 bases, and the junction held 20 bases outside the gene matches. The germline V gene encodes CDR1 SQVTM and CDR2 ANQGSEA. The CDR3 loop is CSVECVGLAGVIEAETQYF. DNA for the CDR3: TGCAGCGTTGAATGTGTGGGTCTAGCGGGAGTAATTGAGGCTGAGACCCAGTACTTC.

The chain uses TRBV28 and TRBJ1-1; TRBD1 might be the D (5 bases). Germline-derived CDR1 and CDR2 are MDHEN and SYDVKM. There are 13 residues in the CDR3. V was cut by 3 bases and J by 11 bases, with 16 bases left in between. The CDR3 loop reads CASSLRGYQEAFF. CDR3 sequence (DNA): TGTGCCAGCAGTTTGCGGGGGTACCAAGAGGCTTTCTTT.

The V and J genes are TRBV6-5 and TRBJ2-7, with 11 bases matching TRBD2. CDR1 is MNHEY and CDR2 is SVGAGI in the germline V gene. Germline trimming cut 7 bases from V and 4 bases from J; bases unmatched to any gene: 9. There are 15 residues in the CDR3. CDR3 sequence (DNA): TGTGCCAGCACCCACGGGGCTAGCGGGAGGTACGAGCAGTACTTC. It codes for CASTHGASGRYEQYF.

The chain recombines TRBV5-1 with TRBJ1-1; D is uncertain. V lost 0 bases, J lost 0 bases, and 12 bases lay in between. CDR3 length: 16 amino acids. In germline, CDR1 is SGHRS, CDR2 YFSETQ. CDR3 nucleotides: TGCGCCAGCAGCTTGGGTTTTACAGCCTTGAACACTGAAGCTTTCTTT. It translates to CASSLGFTALNTEAFF.

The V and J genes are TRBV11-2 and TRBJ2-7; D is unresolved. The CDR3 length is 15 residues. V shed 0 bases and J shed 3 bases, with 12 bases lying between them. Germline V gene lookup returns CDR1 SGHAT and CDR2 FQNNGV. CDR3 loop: CASSLDNRGYYEQYF. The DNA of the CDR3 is TGTGCCAGCAGCTTAGATAATCGCGGTTACTACGAGCAGTACTTC.

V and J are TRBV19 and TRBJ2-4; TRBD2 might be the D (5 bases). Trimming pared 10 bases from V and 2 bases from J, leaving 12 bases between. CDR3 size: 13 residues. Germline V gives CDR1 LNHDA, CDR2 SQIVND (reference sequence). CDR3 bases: TGTGCCACTTCGCCGGACTCCAAAAACATTCAGTACTTC. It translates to CATSPDSKNIQYF. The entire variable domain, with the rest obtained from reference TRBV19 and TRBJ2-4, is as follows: DGGITQSPKYLFRKEGQNVTLSCEQNLNHDAMYWYRQDPGQGLRLIYYSQIVNDFQKGDIAEGYSVSREKKESFPLTVTSAQKNPTAFYLCATSPDSKNIQYFGAGTRLSVL.

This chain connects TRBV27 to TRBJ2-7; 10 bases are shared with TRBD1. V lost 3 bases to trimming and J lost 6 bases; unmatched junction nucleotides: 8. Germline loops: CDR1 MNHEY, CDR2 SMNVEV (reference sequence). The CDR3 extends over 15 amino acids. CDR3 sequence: CASSFSRTGGSEQYF. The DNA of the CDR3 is TGTGCCAGCAGTTTTTCGCGGACAGGGGGTAGCGAGCAGTACTTC.

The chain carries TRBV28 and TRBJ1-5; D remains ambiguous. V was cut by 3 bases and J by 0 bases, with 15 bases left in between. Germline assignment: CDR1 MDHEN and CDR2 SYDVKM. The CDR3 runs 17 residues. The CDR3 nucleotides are TGTGCCAGCAGTTTTATCCCTGAGACATATAGCAATCAGCCCCAGCATTTT. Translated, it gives CASSFIPETYSNQPQHF.

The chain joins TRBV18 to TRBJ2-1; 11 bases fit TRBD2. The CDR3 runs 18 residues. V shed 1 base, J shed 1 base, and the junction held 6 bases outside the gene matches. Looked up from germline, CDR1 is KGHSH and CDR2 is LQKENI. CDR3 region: CASSPLLAGVGSYNEQFF. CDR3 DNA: TGTGCCAGCTCACCACTACTAGCGGGAGTTGGGTCCTACAATGAGCAGTTCTTC.

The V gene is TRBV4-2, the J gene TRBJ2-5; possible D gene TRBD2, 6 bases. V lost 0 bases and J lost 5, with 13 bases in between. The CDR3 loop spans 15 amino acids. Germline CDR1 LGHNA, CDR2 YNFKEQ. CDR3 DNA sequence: TGTGCCAGCAGCCAAGATTTACGGGGGTGGGAGACCCAGTACTTC. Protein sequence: CASSQDLRGWETQYF.

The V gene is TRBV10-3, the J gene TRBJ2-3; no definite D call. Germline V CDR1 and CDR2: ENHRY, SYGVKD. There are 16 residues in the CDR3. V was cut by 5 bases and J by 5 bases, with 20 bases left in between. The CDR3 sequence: CAISLTLVSTQDTQYF. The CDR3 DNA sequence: TGTGCCATCAGTCTGACCCTAGTTAGCACACAAGATACGCAGTATTTT.

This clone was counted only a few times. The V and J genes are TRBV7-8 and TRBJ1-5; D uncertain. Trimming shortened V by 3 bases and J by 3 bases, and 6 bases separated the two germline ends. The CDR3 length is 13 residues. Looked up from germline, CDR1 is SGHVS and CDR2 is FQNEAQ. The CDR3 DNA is TGTGCCAGCAGCTTTACTATCAATCAGCCCCAGCATTTT. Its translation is CASSFTINQPQHF.

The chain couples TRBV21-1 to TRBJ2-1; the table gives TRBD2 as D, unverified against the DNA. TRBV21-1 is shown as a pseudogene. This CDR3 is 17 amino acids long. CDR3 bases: TGTGCCAGCAGCAAAGTTAGGGTGAGTAGCGGGAGCCCTAAGCAGTTCTTC. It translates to CASSKVRVSSGSPKQFF.

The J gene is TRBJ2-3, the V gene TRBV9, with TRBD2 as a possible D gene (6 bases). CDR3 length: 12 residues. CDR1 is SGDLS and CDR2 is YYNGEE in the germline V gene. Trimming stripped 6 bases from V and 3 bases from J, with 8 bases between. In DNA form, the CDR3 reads TGTGCCAGCAACCGGGAGACAGATACGCAGTATTTT. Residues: CASNRETDTQYF.

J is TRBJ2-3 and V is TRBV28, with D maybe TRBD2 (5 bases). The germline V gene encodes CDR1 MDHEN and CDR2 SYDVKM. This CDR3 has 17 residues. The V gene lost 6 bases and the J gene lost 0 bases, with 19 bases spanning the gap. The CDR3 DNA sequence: TGTGCCAGCAGCCTCCTGGGCGACGGGGATAGCACAGATACGCAGTATTTT. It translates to CASSLLGDGDSTDTQYF.

The chain's CDR3 is CASSRASGRETQYF. The CDR3 bases are TGTGCCAGCAGTAGGGCTAGCGGAAGAGAGACCCAGTACTTC. The chain has TRBV27 and TRBJ2-5; TRBD2 matches 7 bases. The CDR3 runs 14 residues. Germline V gene sequence: CDR1 MNHEY, CDR2 SMNVEV (reference sequence). V was clipped by 5 bases and J by 4 bases; unmatched bases: 7.